This T cell receptor (beta chain) was sequenced during a study of prognosis after radiotherapy for stage I lung cancer. Across the study: Patients were approximately twelve men and several women aged roughly 53 to 85, median roughly 76 years. Squamous cell carcinoma tumors occurred in about 7 patients, adenocarcinoma in around 12. General study points: Reduced Shannon entropy following stereotactic body radiation therapy was recorded in patients who developed distant metastases.

In this sample, this clonotype turned up many times. Its antigen remains unknown. The germline gives CDR1 SQVTM, CDR2 ANQGSEA. V lost 4 bases to trimming and J lost 3 bases, with 18 bases between them. The CDR3 has 15 amino acids. Multiplex PCR, run in two rounds, amplified TCR beta CDR3 from genomic DNA. Primers were specific to each TRBV and TRBJ gene in first-round PCR. TCRdb independently ran MiXCR on the multiplex PCR reads; one entry per CDR3 protein. The sample has roughly 30,000 distinct CDR3 sequences, around 48% seen once. The sequencing used PBMCs, collected before or after stereotactic body radiation therapy (not recorded which). The genes are TRBV29-1 and TRBJ1-2, with D unclear. The TCR comes from a donor at least 50 years old with non-small cell lung cancer. The CDR3 bases are TGCAGCGTTGCTCGCAGCCTTCCGTCCTACTATGGCTACACCTTC. Protein sequence: CSVARSLPSYYGYTF.